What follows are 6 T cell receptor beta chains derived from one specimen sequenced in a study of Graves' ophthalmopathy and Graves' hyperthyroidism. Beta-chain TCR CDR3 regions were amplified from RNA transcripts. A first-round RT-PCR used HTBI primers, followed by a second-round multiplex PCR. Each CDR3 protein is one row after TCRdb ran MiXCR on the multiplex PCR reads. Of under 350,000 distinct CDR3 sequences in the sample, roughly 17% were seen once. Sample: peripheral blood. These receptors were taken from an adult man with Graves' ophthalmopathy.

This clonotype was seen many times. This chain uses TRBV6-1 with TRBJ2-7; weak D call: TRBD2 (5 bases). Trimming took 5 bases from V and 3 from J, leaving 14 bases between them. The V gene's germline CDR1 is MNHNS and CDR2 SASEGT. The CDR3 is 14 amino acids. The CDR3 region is CASSPGIQNYEQYF. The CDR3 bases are TGTGCCAGCAGTCCGGGGATTCAGAACTACGAGCAGTACTTC.

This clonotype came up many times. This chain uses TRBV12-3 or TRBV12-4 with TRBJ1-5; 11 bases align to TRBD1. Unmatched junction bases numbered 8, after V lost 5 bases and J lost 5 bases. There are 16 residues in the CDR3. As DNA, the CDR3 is TGTGCCAGCAGTACAAGGACAGGGGGCGAGGATCAGCCCCAGCATTTT. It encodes CASSTRTGGEDQPQHF.

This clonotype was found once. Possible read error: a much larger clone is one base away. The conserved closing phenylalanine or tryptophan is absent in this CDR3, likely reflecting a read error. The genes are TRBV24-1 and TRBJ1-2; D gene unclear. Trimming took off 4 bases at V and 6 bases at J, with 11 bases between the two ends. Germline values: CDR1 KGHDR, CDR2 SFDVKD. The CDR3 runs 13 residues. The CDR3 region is CATSERGMDGYTL. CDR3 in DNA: TGTGCCACCAGTGAACGGGGAATGGATGGCTACACCCTC.

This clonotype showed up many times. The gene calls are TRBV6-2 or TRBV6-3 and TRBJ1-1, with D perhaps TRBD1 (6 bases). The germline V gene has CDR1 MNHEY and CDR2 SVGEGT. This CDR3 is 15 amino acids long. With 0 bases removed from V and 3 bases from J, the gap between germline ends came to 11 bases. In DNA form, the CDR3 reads TGTGCCAGCAGTTACTCTTGGGGGCTGGACACTGAAGCTTTCTTT. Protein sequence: CASSYSWGLDTEAFF.

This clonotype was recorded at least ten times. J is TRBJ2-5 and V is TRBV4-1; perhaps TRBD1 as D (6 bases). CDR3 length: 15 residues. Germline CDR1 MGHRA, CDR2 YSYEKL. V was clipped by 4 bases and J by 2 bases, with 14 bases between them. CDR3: CASSRNDRSQETQYF. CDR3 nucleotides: TGCGCCAGCAGCCGAAACGACAGGTCTCAAGAGACCCAGTACTTC.

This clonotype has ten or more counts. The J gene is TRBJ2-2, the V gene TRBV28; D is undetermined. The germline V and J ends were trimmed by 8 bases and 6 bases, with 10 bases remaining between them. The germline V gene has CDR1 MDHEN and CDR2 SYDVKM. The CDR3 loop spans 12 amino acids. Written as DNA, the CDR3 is TGTGCCAGCGAGAGACCCTCCGGGGAGCTGTTTTTT. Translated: CASERPSGELFF.